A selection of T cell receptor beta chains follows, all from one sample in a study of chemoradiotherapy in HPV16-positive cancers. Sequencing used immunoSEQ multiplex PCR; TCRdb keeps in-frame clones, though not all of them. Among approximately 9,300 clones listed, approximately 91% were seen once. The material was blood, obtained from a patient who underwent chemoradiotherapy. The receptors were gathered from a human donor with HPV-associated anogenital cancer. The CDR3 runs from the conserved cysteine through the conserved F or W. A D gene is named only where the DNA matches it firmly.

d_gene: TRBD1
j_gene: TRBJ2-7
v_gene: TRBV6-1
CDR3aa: CASSVRDRGDYEQYF
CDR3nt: TGTGCCAGCAGCGTCCGGGACAGGGGGGATTACGAGCAGTACTTC

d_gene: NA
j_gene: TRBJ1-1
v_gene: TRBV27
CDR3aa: CASSFAGWNTEAFF
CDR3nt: TGTGCCAGCAGTTTCGCGGGTTGGAACACTGAAGCTTTCTTT

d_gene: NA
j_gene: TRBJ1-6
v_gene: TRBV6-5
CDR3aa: CASSPGQQLYSPLHF
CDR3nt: TGTGCCAGCAGCCCTGGACAGCAATTATATTCACCCCTCCACTTT

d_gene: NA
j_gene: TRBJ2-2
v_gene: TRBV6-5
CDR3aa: CASRRESETGELFF
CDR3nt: TGTGCCAGCAGACGGGAGTCCGAGACCGGGGAGCTGTTTTTT

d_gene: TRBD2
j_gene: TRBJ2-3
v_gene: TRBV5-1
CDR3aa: CASSLRPSGDSTDTQYF
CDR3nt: TGCGCCAGCAGCTTAAGGCCTAGCGGGGATAGCACAGATACGCAGTATTTT

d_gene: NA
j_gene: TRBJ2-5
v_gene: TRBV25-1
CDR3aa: CASSKTGQETQYF
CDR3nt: TGTGCCAGCAGTAAGACAGGACAAGAGACCCAGTACTTC

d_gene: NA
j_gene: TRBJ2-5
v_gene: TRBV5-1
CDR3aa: CASSEGRLVGGAETQYF
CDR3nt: TGCGCCAGCAGCGAGGGAAGATTGGTGGGGGGGGCGGAGACCCAGTACTTC

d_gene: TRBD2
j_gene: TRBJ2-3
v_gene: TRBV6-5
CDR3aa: CASRRGGTDTQYF
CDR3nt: TGTGCCAGCCGGCGGGGGGGCACAGATACGCAGTATTTT

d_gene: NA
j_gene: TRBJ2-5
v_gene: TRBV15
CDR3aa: CATSRDLGRGETQYF
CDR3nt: TGTGCCACCAGCAGAGATCTAGGCAGGGGAGAGACCCAGTACTTC

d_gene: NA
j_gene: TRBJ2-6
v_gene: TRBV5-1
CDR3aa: CASSLGSGTGANVLTF
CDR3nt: TGCGCCAGCAGCTTGGGATCGGGAACTGGGGCCAACGTCCTGACTTTC

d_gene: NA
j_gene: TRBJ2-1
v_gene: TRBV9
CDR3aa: CASSAFMARDEQFF
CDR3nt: TGTGCCAGCAGCGCCTTTATGGCTAGAGATGAGCAGTTCTTC

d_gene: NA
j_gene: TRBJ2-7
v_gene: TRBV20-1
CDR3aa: CSARVTYEQYF
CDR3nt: TGCAGTGCTAGGGTCACCTACGAGCAGTACTTC

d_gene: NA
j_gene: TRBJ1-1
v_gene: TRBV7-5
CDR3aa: CARSIGTAKLNTEAFF
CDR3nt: TGTGCCAGAAGCATCGGGACAGCAAAGCTGAACACTGAAGCTTTCTTT

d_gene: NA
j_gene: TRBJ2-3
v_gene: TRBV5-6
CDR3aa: CASSLAPGGKQYF
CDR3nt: TGTGCCAGCAGCTTAGCCCCCGGGGGTAAGCAGTATTTT

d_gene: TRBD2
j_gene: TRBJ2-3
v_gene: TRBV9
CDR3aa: CASSWGASGGSTDTQYF
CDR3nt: TGTGCCAGCAGCTGGGGGGCTAGCGGGGGGAGCACAGATACGCAGTATTTT

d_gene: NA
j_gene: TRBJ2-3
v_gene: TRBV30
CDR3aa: CAWGRDTNTDTQYF
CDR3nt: TGTGCCTGGGGCCGGGACACCAACACAGATACGCAGTATTTT